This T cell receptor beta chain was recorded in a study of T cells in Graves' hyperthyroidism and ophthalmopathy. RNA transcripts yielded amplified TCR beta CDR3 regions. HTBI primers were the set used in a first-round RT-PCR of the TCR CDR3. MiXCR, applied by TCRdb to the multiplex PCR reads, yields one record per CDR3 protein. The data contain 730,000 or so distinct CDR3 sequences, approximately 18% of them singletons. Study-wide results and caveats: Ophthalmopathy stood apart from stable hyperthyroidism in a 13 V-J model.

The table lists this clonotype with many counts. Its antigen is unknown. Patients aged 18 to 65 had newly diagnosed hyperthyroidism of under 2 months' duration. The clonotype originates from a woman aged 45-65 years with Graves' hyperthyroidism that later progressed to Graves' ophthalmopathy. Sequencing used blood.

The CDR3 DNA is TGCAGTGCGGGGAGCTCCGGGACAGGGAGCAATCAGCCCCAGCATTTT. Encoded protein: CSAGSSGTGSNQPQHF. The chain couples TRBV20-1 to TRBJ1-5, with TRBD1 matching 9 bases. The CDR3 extends over 16 amino acids. The germline V gene has CDR1 DFQATT and CDR2 SNEGSKA (reference sequence). The J segment lost 1 base and the V segment lost 6 bases, leaving 10 bases of the junction unmatched.